Included here is one TCR beta chain sequence, with context. The antigen is undetermined. Amplification yielded TCR beta CDR3 regions, with RNA transcripts as the source. TCR CDR3 underwent first-round RT-PCR with the HTBI primer set. Each CDR3 protein gets one entry after TCRdb re-called the multiplex PCR reads with MiXCR. This table holds roughly 500,000 distinct CDR3 sequences, 35% to 55% found once. These data are taken from a study of T cells in Graves' hyperthyroidism and ophthalmopathy. Study-level points and caveats: By a 13 V-J model, ophthalmopathy was set apart from stable hyperthyroidism. Also found in blood were most expanded thyroid clonotypes above 0.001. The model identified upcoming ophthalmopathy a median 6.5 months ahead of onset.

The germline CDR1 and CDR2 sequences are SQVTM and ANQGSEA. CDR3 size: 14 residues. With V trimmed by 7 bases and J by 0 bases, 8 bases remained unmatched. The TCR was taken from an adult woman with Graves' disease, either hyperthyroidism or ophthalmopathy (not recorded which). Material for sequencing was peripheral blood or thyroid tissue (not recorded which). V gene TRBV29-1 combines with J gene TRBJ1-1; 7 nucleotides agree with TRBD1. This chain's CDR3 is CSGGTGVMNTEAFF. The CDR3 bases are TGCAGCGGAGGAACAGGGGTCATGAACACTGAAGCTTTCTTT.